The present TCR beta chain was sequenced within a study of cytomegalovirus exposure and HLA in healthy donors. Study outcomes and limitations: Whilst most TCR sequences proved rare, a subset of public TCRs occurred across many donors. As confirmed in vitro, three CMV-associated chains were specific for CMV antigens.

The CDR3 runs 16 residues. Germline loops: CDR1 MNHNS, CDR2 SASEGT. Trimming left V 2 bases short and J 1 base short, with 12 bases between. Using immunoSEQ multiplex PCR, the repertoire was profiled, and TCRdb retains in-frame clones only, with some absent. The table includes 200,000 to 250,000 clones, 75% to 95% detected once. Details on this clone: Its antigen is undetermined.

This TCR was sampled from a woman aged 18-29 years in good health and CMV-seronegative. V and J are TRBV6-1 and TRBJ2-1; tentative D call: TRBD1 (5 bases). Source material: PBMCs. The chain's CDR3 is CASSERVTGSYNEQFF. The CDR3 DNA follows: TGTGCCAGCAGTGAAAGGGTTACAGGTTCCTACAATGAGCAGTTCTTC.